This TCR beta chain was recorded in a study of shared clonotypes between healthy human individuals. Study in general: The donor group consisted of two women and three men, aged 18 to 49.

General study results and limits: Shared across a few donors were about 4.6% of the naive CD4 clonotypes. In the sorted subsets, rarefaction showed sequencing was incomplete despite large depth.

With respect to this clone: Antigen: not known.

V shed 8 bases and J shed 2 bases, with 16 bases lying between them. This CDR3 is built from 15 residues. Germline V gene lookup returns CDR1 LNHNV and CDR2 YYDKDF (reference sequence). TCRdb's copy holds only in-frame clones and misses some; the assay was immunoSEQ multiplex PCR. In the table there are more than 850,000 clones, about 84% of which are singletons. Material for sequencing was memory CD4+ T cells from PBMCs. Subset specified: CD45RA-negative fraction. The rearrangement uses TRBV15 and TRBJ1-5; D is ambiguous. This receptor was obtained from a young man in good health. Some clones in this sample may be carry-over from other donors' samples. CDR3 in amino acids: CATGRGGEGNQPQHF. The CDR3 nucleotides are TGTGCCACCGGGCGAGGCGGGGAGGGCAATCAGCCCCAGCATTTT.